This TCR beta chain is drawn from a study of cytomegalovirus exposure and HLA in healthy donors. Use of 60 Vbeta and 13 Jbeta primers characterized the PCR. Clones were read by immunoSEQ multiplex PCR, and TCRdb kept only the in-frame ones, dropping some. The table lists 95,000 to 150,000 clones, more than 65% of them singletons, with around 4% in the top ten. Per the germline V gene, CDR1 is ENHRY and CDR2 is SYGVKD. Trimming at V came to 6 bases and at J to 2 bases, leaving 2 bases not matched to a gene. The CDR3 sequence is 13 residues long. This chain links TRBV10-3 with TRBJ2-7; 9 nucleotides align to TRBD1. The receptor was derived from a human donor in good health. The material sequenced was PBMCs. The CDR3 sequence: CAIRGQGPYEQYF. DNA of the CDR3: TGTGCCATCAGGGGACAGGGTCCCTACGAGCAGTACTTC.